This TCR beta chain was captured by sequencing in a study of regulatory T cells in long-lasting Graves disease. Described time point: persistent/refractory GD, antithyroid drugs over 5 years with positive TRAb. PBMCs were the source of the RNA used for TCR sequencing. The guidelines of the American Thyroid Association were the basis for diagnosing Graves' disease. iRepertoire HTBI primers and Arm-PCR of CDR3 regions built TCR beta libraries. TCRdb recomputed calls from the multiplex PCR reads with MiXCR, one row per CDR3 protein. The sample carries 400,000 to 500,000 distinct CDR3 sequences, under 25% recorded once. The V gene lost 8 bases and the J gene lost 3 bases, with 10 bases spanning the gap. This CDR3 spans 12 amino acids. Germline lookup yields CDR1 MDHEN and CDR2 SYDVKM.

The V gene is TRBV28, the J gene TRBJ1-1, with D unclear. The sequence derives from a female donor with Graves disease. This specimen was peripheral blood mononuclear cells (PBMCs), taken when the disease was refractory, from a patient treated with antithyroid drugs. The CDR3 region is CASCRSHTEAFF. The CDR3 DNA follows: TGTGCCAGCTGCAGGAGTCACACTGAAGCTTTCTTT.